This T cell receptor (beta chain) emerged from a study of identical twins. Study-wide findings and caveats: The study drew conclusions from cross-sectional statistical analysis, not from following the same donors.

This CDR3 comprises 14 residues. Germline CDR1 LGHDT, CDR2 YNNKEL (reference sequence). J was trimmed by 7 bases and V by 2 bases; bases with no gene match: 5. One entry per CDR3 protein results from TCRdb running MiXCR on the 5' RACE reads. This sample has roughly 500,000 distinct CDR3 sequences; roughly 21% occur once, and the top ten carry 0.8% to 1%. This clonotype was seen many times. Its antigen is as yet unknown. The same specimen was also included in a second study, on T cells expressing NK-cell markers. As that study records: Seven of the eight sequenced donors were HCMV-seropositive; one was seronegative.

The source material was CD4+ T cells sorted from blood. This chain links TRBV3-1 with TRBJ1-2; TRBD1 matches at 9 bases. The TCR originated in a woman aged 18 to 35 in good health. Written as DNA, the CDR3 is TGTGCCAGCAGCCAACGGACAGGGGATGGTGGCTACACCTTC. Residues: CASSQRTGDGGYTF.